Presented here are 17 T cell receptor beta chains from one specimen sequenced in a study of cytomegalovirus exposure and HLA in healthy donors (dated 2017 in TCRdb). The library was made by the immunoSEQ multiplex PCR assay. A mixture of 60 forward primers for TCR Vbeta segments and 13 reverse primers for TCR Jbeta segments was used in the multiplex PCR. Entries here come from immuneACCESS through TCRdb and include only in-frame sequences with V and J called. Some clones fail to appear in such tables; in the studies checked, an unresolved V gene covers under half of the shortfall, and the cause of the remainder is unknown. This sample has some 95,000 clones in its table, and 80% of those were observed once. 6% to 8% of the sample is in the top ten clones. Sample: PBMCs. These receptors came from a young man in good health and CMV-seronegative.

This chain joins TRBV13 and TRBJ2-7, with 10 nucleotides matching TRBD1. V dropped 3 bases and J dropped 5; count of bases not matched to a gene: 4. Germline V CDR1 and CDR2: PRHDT, FYEKMQ (reference sequence). This CDR3 region has 14 residues. CDR3 in amino acids: CASSFRDRGHEQYF. CDR3 DNA: TGTGCCAGCAGCTTCAGGGACAGGGGCCACGAGCAGTACTTC.

This clone was counted only a few times. This chain joins TRBV6-1 and TRBJ2-1; perhaps TRBD1 as D (5 bases). Trimming took off 4 bases at V and 8 bases at J, with 12 bases between the two ends. The CDR3 is 13 residues long. Germline assignment: CDR1 MNHNS and CDR2 SASEGT. The CDR3: CASSGQGRHEQFF. CDR3 DNA: TGTGCCAGCAGTGGCCAGGGTAGGCATGAGCAGTTCTTC.

The chain couples TRBV30 to TRBJ2-7; possibly TRBD1 for D (6 bases). This CDR3 is built from 14 residues. V was shortened by 4 bases and J by 2 bases, with 15 bases between the two germline ends. Germline V CDR1 and CDR2: GTSNPN, SVGIG (reference sequence). CDR3 DNA sequence: TGTGCCTGGACCAGGGGCAGTGTCCCCTACGAGCAGTACTTC. Translated, it gives CAWTRGSVPYEQYF. Variable domain in full (rest from reference TRBV30 and TRBJ2-7): SQTIHQWPATLVQPVGSPLSLECTVEGTSNPNLYWYRQAAGRGLQLLFYSVGIGQISSEVPQNLSASRPQDRQFILSSKKLLLSDSGFYLCAWTRGSVPYEQYFGPGTRLTVT.

The V gene is TRBV7-9, the J gene TRBJ2-2, with TRBD1 matching over 10 bases. This CDR3 has 16 residues. Trimming removed 6 bases from V and 4 bases from J; junction bases left unmatched: 8. Looked up from germline, CDR1 is SEHNR and CDR2 is FQNEAQ (reference sequence). The chain's CDR3 is CASRNRDRGSTGELFF. The CDR3 DNA reads as TGTGCCAGCAGAAACCGGGACAGGGGTAGCACCGGGGAGCTGTTTTTT.

The chain has TRBV7-2 and TRBJ2-1; perhaps TRBD2 as D (6 bases). This CDR3 has 14 amino acids. Germline CDR1 reads SGHTA; CDR2 reads FQGNSA. With 2 bases removed from V and 9 bases from J, the gap between germline ends came to 14 bases. CDR3 bases: TGTGCCAGCAGCTTAATCTTGGGGGGTTCTGAGCAGTTCTTC. Its protein product is CASSLILGGSEQFF.

The rearrangement joins TRBV5-6 to TRBJ1-1; the D is unclear. Trimming left V 8 bases short and J 3 bases short, with 14 bases between. CDR1 is SGHDT and CDR2 is YYEEEE in the germline V gene. There are 13 residues in the CDR3. The CDR3 region has the DNA TGTGCCAGTACTAGGGCGAGGGACACTGAAGCTTTCTTT. This encodes CASTRARDTEAFF.

V is TRBV10-2 and J is TRBJ1-1; D ambiguous. Germline values: CDR1 WSHSY, CDR2 SAAADI. Trimming cost V 3 bases and J 0 bases, with 5 bases left between them. The CDR3 runs 13 residues. CDR3 loop: CASSDLLNTEAFF. The CDR3 bases are TGCGCCAGCAGTGATCTACTGAACACTGAAGCTTTCTTT.

A single count supports this clone. V usage is TRBV7-3 and J usage is TRBJ2-2; tentative D call: TRBD2 (7 bases). Trimming pared 7 bases from V and 6 bases from J, leaving 18 bases between. CDR1 is SGHTA and CDR2 is FQGTGA in the germline V gene. The CDR3 spans 15 residues. The CDR3 DNA reads as TGTGCCAGCAACAGCCCGGGGGGCGCGGCCGGGGAGCTGTTTTTT. Translated: CASNSPGGAAGELFF. Full variable domain (remainder filled in from reference TRBV7-3 and TRBJ2-2): GAGVSQTPSNKVTEKGKYVELRCDPISGHTALYWYRQSLGQGPEFLIYFQGTGAADDSGLPNDRFFAVRPEGSVSTLKIQRTERGDSAVYLCASNSPGGAAGELFFGEGSRLTVL.

This chain links TRBV5-6 with TRBJ2-7; a weak D match, TRBD2 (6 bases). Germline CDR1 SGHDT, CDR2 YYEEEE. The germline V and J ends were trimmed by 3 bases and 2 bases, with 18 bases remaining between them. This CDR3 has 16 amino acids. CDR3 bases: TGTGCCAGCAGCTCCCAAAGGACTAAACTAACCTACGAGCAGTACTTC. This codes for CASSSQRTKLTYEQYF.

The chain uses TRBV11-2 and TRBJ1-2, with TRBD1 matching over 10 bases. V shed 6 bases and J 4 bases; nucleotides not matched to a gene: 8. This CDR3 is 15 amino acids long. Germline V gene data show CDR1 as SGHAT and CDR2 as FQNNGV. CDR3 bases: TGTGCCAGCAGTTTCGACAGGGGGCGGGGCTATGGCTACACCTTC. It specifies CASSFDRGRGYGYTF.

Comments on this clone: The sample has other DNA sequences that encode this CDR3 too. The J gene is TRBJ1-2, the V gene TRBV19, with 9 bases identical to TRBD1. V was pared by 4 bases and J by 2 bases, with 2 bases of the junction left unmatched. This CDR3 region has 14 residues. Looked up from germline, CDR1 is LNHDA and CDR2 is SQIVND (reference sequence). CDR3 bases: TGTGCCAGTAGTACAGACAGGGGGAACTATGGCTACACCTTC. The encoded protein is CASSTDRGNYGYTF. The whole variable domain, remainder taken from reference TRBV19 and TRBJ1-2, is DGGITQSPKYLFRKEGQNVTLSCEQNLNHDAMYWYRQDPGQGLRLIYYSQIVNDFQKGDIAEGYSVSREKKESFPLTVTSAQKNPTAFYLCASSTDRGNYGYTFGSGTRLTVV.

The V gene is TRBV29-1, the J gene TRBJ2-3; no reliable D call. Germline CDR1 SQVTM, CDR2 ANQGSEA. This CDR3 has 11 residues. V was cut by 1 base and J by 4 bases, with 3 bases left in between. The DNA of the CDR3 is TGCAGCGTTGAAGCTGCAGATACGCAGTATTTT. Amino acids: CSVEAADTQYF.

This chain uses TRBV5-5 with TRBJ1-1, with TRBD1 as a possible D gene (6 bases). The ends were cut back, 2 bases at V and 2 bases at J, with 22 bases in the middle. The CDR3 is made up of 18 amino acids. Germline V gene data show CDR1 as SGHKS and CDR2 as YYEKEE (reference sequence). This chain's CDR3 is CASSFSGTPNRFNTEAFF. Written as DNA, the CDR3 is TGTGCCAGCAGCTTTTCCGGGACACCGAACAGATTTAACACTGAAGCTTTCTTT.

This chain joins TRBV27 and TRBJ1-4, with 10 bases matching TRBD1. Germline V gives CDR1 MNHEY, CDR2 SMNVEV (reference sequence). This CDR3 contains 15 residues. V dropped 5 bases and J dropped 5; count of bases not matched to a gene: 5. Here the CDR3 reads CASSPRTGGNEKLFF. CDR3 bases: TGTGCCAGCAGTCCGAGGACAGGGGGAAATGAAAAACTGTTTTTT.

The V call is TRBV30, the J call TRBJ2-5; a weak D match, TRBD1 (7 bases). From germline, CDR1 is GTSNPN and CDR2 SVGIG (reference sequence). V lost 2 bases and J lost 1, with 14 bases in between. The CDR3 has 15 amino acids. CDR3 coding DNA: TGTGCCTGGAGTCGGACCCAGGGGGGCCAAGAGACCCAGTACTTC. It specifies CAWSRTQGGQETQYF.

This clone was counted only a few times. The V gene is TRBV10-3, the J gene TRBJ2-7, with TRBD1 matching over 10 bases. J was trimmed by 6 bases and V by 0 bases; bases with no gene match: 2. Germline CDR1 and CDR2: ENHRY and SYGVKD. The length of the CDR3 is 14 residues. The CDR3 DNA sequence: TGTGCCATCAGTGAGTCGGGACAGGGGAGCGAGCAGTACTTC. Amino acid sequence: CAISESGQGSEQYF.

On this clone: It is unclear where the CDR3 begins or ends on the DNA, so no DNA is shown, and the CDR3 is as TCRdb lists it. The chain has TRBV5-1 and TRBJ1-1; the table's D call, TRBD1, was not checked against the DNA. The CDR3 length equals 13 residues, ends included. CDR1 SGHRS and CDR2 YFSETQ come from the germline V gene. The CDR3 reads CASSFGTGTEASF.